This section outlines one TCR beta chain sequence together with its context. Its antigen remains unidentified. Base-call qualities are not available, and no considerably larger clone is one nucleotide away. These data are taken from a study of cytomegalovirus exposure and HLA in healthy donors (TCRdb year 2017). Concerning the study at large: An earlier analysis of a few hundred of the donors reported 250 to 350 Gb of sequence data and roughly 120 million unique TCR beta sequences obtained from roughly 180 million T cells. About 280 gigabases of sequencing data and roughly 81 million unique TCR sequences made up an early release that covered 640 HLA-typed donors. The genetic ancestry cluster associated with self-reported Caucasian donors included over 65% of the roughly 400 genotyped donors. The study aimed to test whether signatures of past pathogen exposure could be identified by cataloging public T cell receptors. The T cell repertoires of several hundred subjects were profiled by immunosequencing and related to cytomegalovirus serostatus. In addition to the first cohort of 666 subjects, a separate validation cohort of approximately 110 different subjects was used. The study combined high-throughput TCR immunosequencing, statistical association of individual TCRs with disease status, and machine learning to predict cytomegalovirus infection status. To study patterns of TCR occurrence, a later analysis re-analyzed previously published TCR beta repertoires from 650 to 750 donors and added high-resolution HLA genotyping. The later analysis used no new phenotypic data to find candidate immune exposures, relying instead on TCR beta sequences and their occurrence across donors. To decide whether each TCR beta V gene segment behaved as functional or pseudogenic, an earlier analysis of 587 of the donors relied on high-throughput TCR beta sequencing. Alongside the repertoire data, information on donor age, sex, ethnicity and CMV serostatus was compiled. In a later genetic analysis, genome-wide SNP genotypes for about 65% of the 666 donors were used, and that subset was treated as a discovery cohort. Every discovery cohort repertoire had been produced on one sequencing platform. Class I and class II HLA loci were covered by the typing at four-digit resolution. Typing coverage differed by locus: A, B, C, DRB1 and DQB1 were typed in roughly 620-630 donors, DQA1 in roughly 510, DPA1 in roughly 590, and DPB1 in just under 480. Because of strong linkage in the cohort, a handful of DR-DQ haplotypes were treated as single units for association and clustering. On average, roughly 200,000 unique TCR beta nucleotide sequences were sequenced per donor among about 400 genotyped donors of the cohort, with roughly 18% of those sequences being non-productive. Study-wide conclusions, independent of this receptor: In the study, about 150 TCR beta chains were listed as associated with cytomegalovirus. In a later genetic analysis, fewer N-insertions in productive TCRs were reported among donors in an Asian-associated ancestry cluster than the roughly 710-donor mean. In a later analysis, HLA-associated TCR beta chains were found to be more clonally expanded and to have lower generation probabilities than equally common non-associated chains. A cluster of highly shared sequence variants was judged likely to be a technical artifact of the sequencing pipeline. A later analysis reported that several top co-occurrence clusters appeared linked to parvovirus B19, influenza, CMV and Epstein-Barr virus. An association between a missense DCLRE1C variant and V-gene and J-gene trimming of TCR beta chains was found in a later genetic analysis and replicated in an independent cohort. The authors suggested that the approach could potentially be extended to other disease states and immunological phenotypes. The earlier analysis of about 600 of the donors excluded about 16 rarely observed V segments, including chromosome 9 orphons, because counts were too low. In vitro tests confirmed that three of the cytomegalovirus-associated TCR beta chains recognize cytomegalovirus antigens. Linkage disequilibrium might explain the correlated functional status among segregating V segments, but an unknown experimental factor could not be ruled out. In a later analysis, most CMV-associated TCR beta chains were found to appear HLA-restricted, with HLA associations seemingly driven largely by CMV exposure. Strong co-occurrence of HLA alleles, especially DR and DQ, made assigning TCR associations to individual alleles difficult. In a later analysis, the rate of TCR association differed among HLA loci, with DRB1 alleles having the most associated TCRs and HLA-C alleles having the fewest. CMV serostatus was the only immune exposure information available for the cohort. A further reported finding was that TCR beta sequences accurately predicted the HLA-A and HLA-B alleles for most subjects in the first cohort. Presence/absence analyses assumed roughly uniform sequencing depth across donors, an assumption that may not hold. An earlier analysis of approximately 590 of the donors showed that most TCR beta V segments appeared in productive rearrangements either about 87% or about 30% of the time, which broadly matched IMGT annotations. The cohort was sequenced for TCR beta chains only, and without alpha or paired-chain data the features that could be detected were limited. Because some donors lacked HLA typing at each locus, the association tests relied only on the typed subset. At a false discovery rate of 0.05, a later analysis linked fewer than 20,000 TCR beta sequences to specific HLA alleles. The classifier was reported to diagnose cytomegalovirus status with high specificity and sensitivity in both the original cohort and the validation cohort. Across donors, most TCR sequences were observed very rarely, whereas some public TCRs were present in many individuals.

Library preparation was by the immunoSEQ multiplex PCR assay. For the multiplex PCR, a mixture combining 60 forward primers for TCR Vbeta segments and 13 reverse primers for TCR Jbeta segments was used. The CDR3 region of rearranged TCR beta genes was amplified from genomic DNA by a multiplex PCR assay. The amplified TCR beta libraries were sequenced on the Illumina HiSeq System as 87-base-pair reads. In the source study's methods: A later analysis counted about 82 million unique TCR beta chains across the 500 to 850 repertoires, and around 9.9 million of these chains were shared by at least two donors. A nearest-neighbor algorithm error-corrected the raw reads and collapsed the reads into unique sequences, merging closely related sequences to remove PCR and sequencing errors. CDR3 sequences were aligned to IMGT reference sequences to assign V, D and J gene segments. Each retained sequence needed at least a six-nucleotide match to both a V gene segment and a J gene segment. A rearrangement counted as productive if the CDR3 had no stop codons and remained in frame with V and J, and every other rearrangement counted as non-productive. CDR3 was defined by IMGT convention, running from the second conserved V-encoded cysteine to the conserved J-encoded phenylalanine. Sequences without an unambiguous match to a single V gene segment were excluded from the earlier analysis of a few hundred of the donors. An earlier analysis of approximately 590 of the donors called V segments functional above 56.7% productive rearrangements and segregating when the between-donor standard deviation exceeded 5%. To diagnose cytomegalovirus status from the catalog of TCR beta chain sequences, a statistical classification framework was built. A later analysis assigned V and J genes by comparing TCR nucleotide sequences with IMGT/GENE-DB human TR gene sequences. In a later analysis, CDR3 sequences and most-parsimonious VDJ recombination scenarios were assigned using the TCRdist pipeline. In a later analysis, each TCR beta chain was defined by its CDR3 amino acid sequence together with its V-gene family, and reads without a unique V-gene family were excluded. As a way to deal with suspected cross-contamination and a sequencing artifact, a later analysis dropped over 550 nucleotide sequences that were highly shared and had low generation probability. In a later analysis, a clonal expansion index was calculated for each public chain from normalized within-repertoire ranks of inferred template counts. Generation probabilities in a later analysis came from a VDJ recombination model fitted to out-of-frame rearrangements, and those results were checked against IGoR. A later analysis scored TCR-TCR, TCR-HLA and TCR-CMV co-occurrence with hypergeometric tests, applying a repertoire-size bias correction to TCR pairs. False discovery rates were estimated in a later analysis by permuting HLA or CMV assignments 20 times. In a later analysis, co-occurring TCRs were grouped using DBSCAN, and TCRdist sequence similarity was added for clustering within HLA-allele-positive subsets. Co-occurrence clustering excluded repertoires with fewer than 30,000 or more than 120,000 public chains, plus five with anomalous nucleotide sharing. In TCRdb, the immuneACCESS table is reduced to in-frame sequences with V and J assigned. These tables do not hold every clone; where another copy was compared, an unresolved V gene accounts for under half, and the others remain unexplained. That table furnishes V, J and clone size, whereas the DNA furnished D and trimming. Here the sample has about 190,000 clones; over 70% occur a single time. Jointly, the top ten make up about 3% of the sample.

The cohort consisted of 666 healthy bone marrow donors. At the time of sampling, all cohort members were nominally healthy, though unrecorded immune exposures were likely present. The donor tested CMV seropositive and was one of the 289 seropositive cohort members. Each donor provided a peripheral blood sample, and peripheral blood mononuclear cells were used for TCR beta sequencing. The Qiagen DNeasy Blood Extraction Kit was used to extract genomic DNA from the blood cell samples. Material: PBMCs. The receptor comes from a woman aged 25 to 45 in good health and CMV-seropositive.

The CDR3 protein sequence reads: CASSQWTSPTDTQYF. The DNA sequence reads TGTGCCAGCAGCCAATGGACTAGTCCCACAGATACGCAGTATTTT. The sequence is built from TRBV16 and TRBJ2-3; 7 central bases correspond to TRBD2. Its CDR3 holds 15 amino acids, cysteine through phenylalanine. Only the CDR3 portion is preserved as DNA: 45 bases, with reading frame beginning at the first base. The germline V gene encodes CDR1 KGHSY and CDR2 FQNENV. Trimming leaves V shorter by 1 base and J shorter by 2 bases, with the junction holding 3 bases beyond the gene matches.